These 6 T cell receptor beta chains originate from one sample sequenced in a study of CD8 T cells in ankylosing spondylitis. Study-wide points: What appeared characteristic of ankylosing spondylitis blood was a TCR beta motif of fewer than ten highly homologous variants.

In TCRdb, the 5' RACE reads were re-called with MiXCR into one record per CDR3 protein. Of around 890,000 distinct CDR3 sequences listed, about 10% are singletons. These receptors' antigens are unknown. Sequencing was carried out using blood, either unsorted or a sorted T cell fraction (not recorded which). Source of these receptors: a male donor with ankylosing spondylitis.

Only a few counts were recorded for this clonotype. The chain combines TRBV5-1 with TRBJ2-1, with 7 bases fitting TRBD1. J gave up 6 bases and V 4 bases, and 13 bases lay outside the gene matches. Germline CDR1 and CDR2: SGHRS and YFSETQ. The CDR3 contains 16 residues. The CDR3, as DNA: TGCGCCAGCAGCCGAAGACAGGGATCCGGACCCAATGAGCAGTTCTTC. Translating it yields CASSRRQGSGPNEQFF.

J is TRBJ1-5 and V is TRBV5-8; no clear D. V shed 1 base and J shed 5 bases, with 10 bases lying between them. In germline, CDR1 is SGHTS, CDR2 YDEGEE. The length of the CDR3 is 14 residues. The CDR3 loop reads CASSLWRSYQPQHF. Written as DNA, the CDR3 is TGTGCCAGCAGCTTGTGGAGGAGCTATCAGCCCCAGCATTTT. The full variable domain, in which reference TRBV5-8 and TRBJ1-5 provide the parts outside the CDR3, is EAGVTQSPTHLIKTRGQQATLRCSPISGHTSVYWYQQALGLGLQFLLWYDEGEERNRGNFPPRFSGRQFPNYSSELNVNALELEDSALYLCASSLWRSYQPQHFGDGTRLSIL.

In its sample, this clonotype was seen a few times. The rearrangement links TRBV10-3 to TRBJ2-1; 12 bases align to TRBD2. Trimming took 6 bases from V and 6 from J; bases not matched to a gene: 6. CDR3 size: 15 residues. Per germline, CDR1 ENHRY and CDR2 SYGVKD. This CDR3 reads CAIRATSGSPNEQFF. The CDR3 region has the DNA TGTGCCATCAGAGCGACTAGCGGGAGTCCCAATGAGCAGTTCTTC.

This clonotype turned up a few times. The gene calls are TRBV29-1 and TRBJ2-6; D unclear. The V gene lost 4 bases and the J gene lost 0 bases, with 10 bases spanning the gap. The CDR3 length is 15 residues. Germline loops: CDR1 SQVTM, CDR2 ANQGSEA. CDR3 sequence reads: CSVAGLHSGANVLTF. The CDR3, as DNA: TGCAGCGTTGCTGGGCTACACTCTGGGGCCAACGTCCTGACTTTC.

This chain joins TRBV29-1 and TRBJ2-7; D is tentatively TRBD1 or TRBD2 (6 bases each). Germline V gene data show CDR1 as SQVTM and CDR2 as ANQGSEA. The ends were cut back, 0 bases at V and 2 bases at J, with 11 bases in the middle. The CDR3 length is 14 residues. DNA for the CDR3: TGCAGCGTTGAAGATCGGGGGCCGGCCTACGAGCAGTACTTC. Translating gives CSVEDRGPAYEQYF.

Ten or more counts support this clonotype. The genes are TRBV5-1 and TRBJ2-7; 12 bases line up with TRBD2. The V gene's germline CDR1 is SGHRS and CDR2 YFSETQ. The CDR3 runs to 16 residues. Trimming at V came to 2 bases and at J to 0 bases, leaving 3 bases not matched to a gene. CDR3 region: CASSFGLAGYSYEQYF. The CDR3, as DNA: TGCGCCAGCAGCTTCGGACTAGCGGGATACTCCTACGAGCAGTACTTC. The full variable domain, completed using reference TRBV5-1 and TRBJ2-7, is KAGVTQTPRYLIKTRGQQVTLSCSPISGHRSVSWYQQTPGQGLQFLFEYFSETQRNKGNFPGRFSGRQFSNSRSEMNVSTLELGDSALYLCASSFGLAGYSYEQYFGPGTRLTVT.